Below are 27 T cell receptor beta chains sequenced from a single sample in a study of ipilimumab plus nivolumab after autologous stem cell transplantation. The table came from immunoSEQ multiplex PCR; TCRdb's copy has only in-frame clones and leaves some out. Of approximately 17,000 clones in the sample, less than 75% were seen once. The sequencing used PBMCs, collected in a trial of ipilimumab plus nivolumab as post-transplant consolidation. Receptor source: a male donor with diffuse large B-cell lymphoma.

Comments on this clone: Other nucleotide sequences from this sample produce the same CDR3. CDR3 protein: CASSPYSGANVLTF. The CDR3 DNA reads as TGTGCCAGCAGTCCGTATTCTGGGGCCAACGTCCTGACTTTC. This chain connects TRBV6-6 to TRBJ2-6, with no clear D. Trimming removed 5 bases at V and 1 base at J, with 6 bases between. The CDR3 is made up of 14 amino acids. Germline V lookup: CDR1 MNHNY, CDR2 SVGAGI (reference sequence).

The gene calls are TRBV6-4 and TRBJ2-2; D unresolved. In germline, CDR1 is MRHNA, CDR2 SNTAGT. The V end was cut by 0 bases, the J end by 0 bases, with 5 bases between. The CDR3 totals 15 residues. The CDR3 region has the DNA TGTGCCAGCAGTGACTCGATTTCGAACACCGGGGAGCTGTTTTTT. This translates into CASSDSISNTGELFF.

V is TRBV7-3 and J is TRBJ2-5; weak D call: TRBD2 (6 bases). This CDR3 comprises 15 residues. Trimming removed 6 bases from V and 4 bases from J, with 18 bases in between. CDR1 is SGHTA, CDR2 FQGTGA, per germline. The CDR3 DNA reads as TGTGCCAGCAGACCCCGGCCCCAGGGAGGAGAGACCCAGTACTTC. As protein: CASRPRPQGGETQYF.

The rearrangement uses TRBV11-3 and TRBJ2-7, with D possibly being TRBD1 (5 bases). The germline V gene has CDR1 SGHNT and CDR2 YENEEA. There are 12 residues in the CDR3. Between the trimmed V and J ends, which lost 6 bases and 3 bases, there was a span of 9 bases. In nucleotides, the CDR3 is TGTGCCAGCAGTAAAGACAGCTACGAGCAGTACTTC. Translated, it gives CASSKDSYEQYF.

The rearrangement uses TRBV11-3 and TRBJ2-1, with 8 bases identical to TRBD2. Germline loops: CDR1 SGHNT, CDR2 YENEEA. V dropped 4 bases and J dropped 9; count of bases not matched to a gene: 14. This CDR3 comprises 16 residues. CDR3 sequence reads: CASSSAGLAGGGEQFF. The CDR3 region has the DNA TGTGCCAGCAGCTCAGCCGGGCTAGCGGGTGGGGGTGAGCAGTTCTTC.

This chain joins TRBV27 and TRBJ1-2, with D uncertain. The CDR3 sequence is 13 residues long. Germline assignment: CDR1 MNHEY and CDR2 SMNVEV (reference sequence). The ends were cut back, 0 bases at V and 4 bases at J, with 6 bases in the middle. The DNA for the CDR3 is TGTGCCAGCAGTTTATCGGCGGGCTATGGCTACACCTTC. Its translation is CASSLSAGYGYTF.

The chain employs TRBV6-5 and TRBJ1-4; TRBD1 matches 8 bases. Per the germline V gene, CDR1 is MNHEY and CDR2 is SVGAGI. CDR3 length: 14 residues. Trimming cost V 7 bases and J 7 bases; bases outside gene matches: 8. This chain's CDR3 is CASNKQGVSEKLFF. CDR3 nucleotide sequence: TGTGCCAGCAACAAACAGGGGGTTAGTGAAAAACTGTTTTTT.

The rearrangement joins TRBV7-6 to TRBJ1-5; perhaps TRBD1 as D (6 bases). The CDR3 contains 12 residues. With 1 base removed from V and 12 bases from J, the gap between germline ends came to 10 bases. CDR1 is SGHVS and CDR2 is FNYEAQ in the germline V gene. The CDR3 nucleotides are TGTGCCAGCAGCTTAGTGGGAGGGGGCCAGCATTTT. Residues: CASSLVGGGQHF.

This chain uses TRBV19 with TRBJ1-5; D might be TRBD1 (6 bases). Germline assignment: CDR1 LNHDA and CDR2 SQIVND (reference sequence). The CDR3 consists of 17 residues. The V end was cut by 1 base, the J end by 2 bases, with 15 bases between. CDR3 residues: CASSIGGGGWGNQPQHF. As DNA, the CDR3 is TGTGCCAGTAGTATAGGGGGAGGGGGATGGGGCAATCAGCCCCAGCATTTT.

The V call is TRBV29-1, the J call TRBJ1-2; no firm D call. CDR3 length: 13 residues. Germline V gives CDR1 SQVTM, CDR2 ANQGSEA. V was shortened by 0 bases and J by 4 bases, with 9 bases between the two germline ends. The CDR3 DNA sequence: TGCAGCGTTGAAGATCCCATCGGCTATGGCTACACCTTC. The encoded protein is CSVEDPIGYGYTF.

The rearrangement joins TRBV7-2 to TRBJ1-2; a weak D match, TRBD1 (6 bases). Germline assignment: CDR1 SGHTA and CDR2 FQGNSA. V lost 3 bases, J lost 4 bases, and 9 bases lay in between. The CDR3 has 13 residues. Written as DNA, the CDR3 is TGTGCCAGCAGCTTCGTCAGGGGCTATGGCTACACCTTC. It encodes CASSFVRGYGYTF. Full variable domain (missing parts from reference TRBV7-2 and TRBJ1-2): GAGVSQSPSNKVTEKGKDVELRCDPISGHTALYWYRQSLGQGLEFLIYFQGNSAPDKSGLPSDRFSAERTGGSVSTLTIQRTQQEDSAVYLCASSFVRGYGYTFGSGTRLTVV.

This clone has more than one count but fewer than ten. J is TRBJ1-6 and V is TRBV7-9, with D possibly TRBD1 on 5 matching bases. Germline CDR1 SEHNR, CDR2 FQNEAQ (reference sequence). V lost 5 bases, J lost 10 bases, and 12 bases lay in between. This CDR3 has 13 amino acids. This CDR3 reads CASSPTEGSPLHF. The CDR3 bases are TGTGCCAGCAGCCCGACAGAGGGATCACCCCTCCACTTT.

By frequency in the sample, this clone is large. The CDR3 spells CATSRRGPTEAFF. The CDR3 DNA is TGTGCCACCTCGAGAAGGGGTCCCACTGAAGCTTTCTTT. V and J are TRBV28 and TRBJ1-1, with D perhaps TRBD1 (5 bases). The CDR3 covers 13 residues. V was cut by 10 bases and J by 4 bases, with 16 bases left in between. CDR1 and CDR2 from the germline V gene are MDHEN and SYDVKM.

This chain joins TRBV18 and TRBJ1-1, with D maybe TRBD1 (6 bases). V gave up 4 bases and J gave up 1 base, with 13 bases separating them. CDR1 is KGHSH and CDR2 is LQKENI in the germline V gene. The CDR3 spans 15 residues. The CDR3 nucleotides are TGTGCCAGCTCACTACAGGGTTGGCGGAACACTGAAGCTTTCTTT. Encoded protein: CASSLQGWRNTEAFF.

The chain links TRBV6-1 to TRBJ2-7; 7 bases match TRBD2. The CDR3 runs 15 residues. V dropped 3 bases and J dropped 0; count of bases not matched to a gene: 5. Germline lookup yields CDR1 MNHNS and CDR2 SASEGT. The CDR3 spells CASSDGAGASYEQYF. The CDR3 coding sequence is TGTGCCAGCAGTGACGGCGCGGGAGCCTCCTACGAGCAGTACTTC.

This clone was detected a few times. This chain links TRBV2 with TRBJ1-5; 7 bases line up with TRBD1. This CDR3 comprises 14 residues. Germline V gene sequence: CDR1 SNHLY, CDR2 FYNNEI. With V trimmed by 4 bases and J by 6 bases, 6 bases remained unmatched. CDR3 region: CASSVTGVSQPQHF. In DNA, the CDR3 is TGTGCCAGCAGTGTAACAGGGGTGAGTCAGCCCCAGCATTTT.

The rearrangement joins TRBV7-3 to TRBJ2-1, with D unresolved. The CDR3 runs to 15 residues. Trimming took 5 bases from V and 0 from J, leaving 11 bases between them. Germline V gene sequence: CDR1 SGHTA, CDR2 FQGTGA. CDR3 nucleotides: TGTGCCAGCAGCCTCGGACCGAGCTCCTACAATGAGCAGTTCTTC. Its translation: CASSLGPSSYNEQFF. The variable domain in full, completed from reference TRBV7-3 and TRBJ2-1, reads GAGVSQTPSNKVTEKGKYVELRCDPISGHTALYWYRQSLGQGPEFLIYFQGTGAADDSGLPNDRFFAVRPEGSVSTLKIQRTERGDSAVYLCASSLGPSSYNEQFFGPGTRLTVL.

The chain uses TRBV5-4 and TRBJ2-5; 14 bases match TRBD2. V trimming: 0 bases; J trimming: 5 bases; junction bases outside the gene matches: 3. The CDR3 has 16 amino acids. Per germline, CDR1 SGHNT and CDR2 YYREEE (reference sequence). The CDR3 is CASSLATSGRDETQYF. In DNA, the CDR3 is TGTGCCAGCAGCTTGGCGACTAGCGGGAGGGATGAGACCCAGTACTTC.

This chain joins TRBV7-6 and TRBJ2-5; D not resolved. The CDR3 runs 14 residues. Deletions cut 3 bases from V and 4 bases from J, with 12 bases between. Germline V gene sequence: CDR1 SGHVS, CDR2 FNYEAQ. The CDR3 nucleotides read TGTGCCAGCAGCTTGACATCAGTAGGAGAGACCCAGTACTTC. Translating gives CASSLTSVGETQYF.

The chain couples TRBV5-1 to TRBJ1-3, with 9 bases aligning to TRBD1. J was trimmed by 4 bases and V by 3 bases; bases with no gene match: 5. The germline V gene encodes CDR1 SGHRS and CDR2 YFSETQ. CDR3 size: 15 residues. This CDR3 reads CASSWGTGMGNTIYF. CDR3 coding DNA: TGCGCCAGCAGCTGGGGGACAGGGATGGGAAACACCATATATTTT.

A remark on this clone: The junction departs from germline at one end; a sequencing error may be responsible. The genes are TRBV7-3 and TRBJ1-4; 8 bases align to TRBD1. Germline values: CDR1 SGHTA, CDR2 FQGTGA. The CDR3 runs 15 residues. CDR3 protein: CASSLTGGSNEKLFF. As DNA, the CDR3 is TGTGCCAGCAGCCTAACAGGGGGATCAAATGAAAAACTGTTTTTT. Full variable domain (remainder filled in from reference TRBV7-3 and TRBJ1-4): GAGVSQTPSNKVTEKGKYVELRCDPISGHTALYWYRQSLGQGPEFLIYFQGTGAADDSGLPNDRFFAVRPEGSVSTLKIQRTERGDSAVYLCASSLTGGSNEKLFFGSGTQLSVL.

This clone came up many times. The rearrangement links TRBV4-1 to TRBJ2-5, with D perhaps matching TRBD2 (5 bases). Germline CDR1 MGHRA, CDR2 YSYEKL. V shed 3 bases and J shed 5 bases, with 13 bases lying between them. The CDR3 extends over 14 amino acids. CDR3 DNA sequence: TGCGCCAGCAGCCAGGCCGGGATGTTGGAGACCCAGTACTTC. Protein product: CASSQAGMLETQYF.

The chain's CDR3 is CASSLARTSGGAGQETQYF. CDR3 bases: TGCGCCAGCAGCTTGGCGCGGACTAGCGGGGGGGCTGGACAAGAGACCCAGTACTTC. The V gene is TRBV5-1, the J gene TRBJ2-5; 15 bases line up with TRBD2. The CDR3 is 19 residues long. Germline V lookup: CDR1 SGHRS, CDR2 YFSETQ. V was clipped by 0 bases and J by 2 bases; unmatched bases: 8.

V gene TRBV4-2 combines with J gene TRBJ2-3; D is uncertain. The CDR3 consists of 14 residues. Germline V CDR1 and CDR2: LGHNA, YNFKEQ. Trimming cost V 4 bases and J 0 bases, with 8 bases left between them. The CDR3 region has the DNA TGTGCCAGCAGCCGGGTAGCAAGCACAGATACGCAGTATTTT. The encoded protein is CASSRVASTDTQYF.

The CDR3 DNA reads as TGCGCCAGCAGTGAGAATTCCTACTACGAGCAGTACTTC. Its translation is CASSENSYYEQYF. The chain recombines TRBV10-1 with TRBJ2-7; D is unclear. This CDR3 region has 13 residues. Germline CDR1 reads WNHNN; CDR2 reads SYGVQD (reference sequence). The germline V and J ends were trimmed by 2 bases and 3 bases, with 8 bases remaining between them.

CDR3 loop: CASSFNRQGAGDTEAFF. The CDR3 nucleotides read TGCGCCAGCAGCTTCAATCGACAGGGGGCTGGGGACACTGAAGCTTTCTTT. The gene calls are TRBV5-1 and TRBJ1-1; 10 nucleotides match TRBD1. The CDR3 covers 17 residues. The ends lost 2 bases at V and 3 bases at J; junction bases unmatched: 10. Germline V gene data show CDR1 as SGHRS and CDR2 as YFSETQ.

V is TRBV5-1 and J is TRBJ1-4; D might be TRBD1 (5 bases). This CDR3 comprises 13 residues. CDR1 SGHRS and CDR2 YFSETQ come from the germline V gene. Trimming stripped 4 bases from V and 8 bases from J, with 12 bases between. In DNA, the CDR3 is TGCGCCAGCAGCGAGGGACCGGAGGAAAAACTGTTTTTT. As protein: CASSEGPEEKLFF.